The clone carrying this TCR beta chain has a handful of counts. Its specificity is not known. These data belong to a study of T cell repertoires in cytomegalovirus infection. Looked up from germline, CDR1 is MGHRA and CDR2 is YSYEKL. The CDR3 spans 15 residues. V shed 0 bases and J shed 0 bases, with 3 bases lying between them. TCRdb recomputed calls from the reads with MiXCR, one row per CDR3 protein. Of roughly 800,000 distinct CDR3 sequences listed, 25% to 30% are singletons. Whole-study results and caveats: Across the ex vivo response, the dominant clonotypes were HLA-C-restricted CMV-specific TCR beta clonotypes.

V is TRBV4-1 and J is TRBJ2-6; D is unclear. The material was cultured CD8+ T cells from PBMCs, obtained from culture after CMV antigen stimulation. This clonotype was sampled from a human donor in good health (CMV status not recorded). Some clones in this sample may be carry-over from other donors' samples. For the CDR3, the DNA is TGCGCCAGCAGCCAAGAAAACTCTGGGGCCAACGTCCTGACTTTC. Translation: CASSQENSGANVLTF.